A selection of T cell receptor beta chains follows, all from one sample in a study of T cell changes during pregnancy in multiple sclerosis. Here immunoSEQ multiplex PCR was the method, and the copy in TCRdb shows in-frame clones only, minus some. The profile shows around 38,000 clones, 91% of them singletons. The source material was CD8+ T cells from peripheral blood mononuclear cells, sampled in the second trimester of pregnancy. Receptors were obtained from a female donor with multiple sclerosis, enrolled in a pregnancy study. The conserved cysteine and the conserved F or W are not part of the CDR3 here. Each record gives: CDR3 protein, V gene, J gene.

cdr3_aa: ASSLTSGFTGELF; v_call: TRBV5-4; j_call: TRBJ2-2
cdr3_aa: ASSLAVQRAYEQY; v_call: TRBV7-2; j_call: TRBJ2-7
cdr3_aa: ASSTTVTLVLDGYT; v_call: TRBV19; j_call: TRBJ1-2
cdr3_aa: ASSPPRGSSYEQY; v_call: TRBV18; j_call: TRBJ2-7
cdr3_aa: ASSPSQTLYTDTQY; v_call: TRBV27; j_call: TRBJ2-3
cdr3_aa: ASSLSTSGDYNEQF; v_call: TRBV4-3; j_call: TRBJ2-1
cdr3_aa: ASSLLGRGVANQPQH; v_call: TRBV7-9; j_call: TRBJ1-5
cdr3_aa: ASSLVQGLGRGANVLT; v_call: TRBV7-9; j_call: TRBJ2-6
cdr3_aa: ASSLAPYEQY; v_call: TRBV7-9; j_call: TRBJ2-7
cdr3_aa: ASSSGESGPYEQY; v_call: TRBV7-9; j_call: TRBJ2-7
cdr3_aa: ASSQVTGGTETDTQY; v_call: TRBV4-2; j_call: TRBJ2-3
cdr3_aa: ASTMTPGSTEAF; v_call: TRBV19; j_call: TRBJ1-1
cdr3_aa: ASSQRGGPETQY; v_call: TRBV9; j_call: TRBJ2-5
cdr3_aa: ASSWGQDDYEQY; v_call: TRBV27; j_call: TRBJ2-7
cdr3_aa: ASSKGLAGGSYNEQF; v_call: TRBV5-6; j_call: TRBJ2-1
cdr3_aa: ASRRREAEVQETQY; v_call: TRBV7-8; j_call: TRBJ2-5
cdr3_aa: ASSLEQIEAF; v_call: TRBV13; j_call: TRBJ1-1
cdr3_aa: ASSQDLEGTPTPDTQY; v_call: TRBV4-2; j_call: TRBJ2-3
cdr3_aa: ASSVEGLEAF; v_call: TRBV9; j_call: TRBJ1-1
cdr3_aa: ASKPGGTVYGYT; v_call: TRBV6-5; j_call: TRBJ1-2
cdr3_aa: ASSQGTENTEAF; v_call: TRBV4-3; j_call: TRBJ1-1
cdr3_aa: ASRALRTRSTGELF; v_call: TRBV7-9; j_call: TRBJ2-2
cdr3_aa: ASSQDDRVRYEQY; v_call: TRBV4-1; j_call: TRBJ2-7
cdr3_aa: ASSPGGTGNTIY; v_call: TRBV19; j_call: TRBJ1-3
cdr3_aa: AWSIAGGPSDTQY; v_call: TRBV30; j_call: TRBJ2-3
cdr3_aa: ASSDRVQETQY; v_call: TRBV19; j_call: TRBJ2-5
cdr3_aa: ASRRNYPGTGGPEAF; v_call: TRBV27; j_call: TRBJ1-1
cdr3_aa: AWSVEQGRLGVQYT; v_call: TRBV30; j_call: TRBJ1-2
cdr3_aa: ASSLTGGIAYEQY; v_call: TRBV5-4; j_call: TRBJ2-7
cdr3_aa: SARTANTEAF; v_call: TRBV29-1; j_call: TRBJ1-1
cdr3_aa: ASSLGQGESETQY; v_call: TRBV11-3; j_call: TRBJ2-5
cdr3_aa: ASSPEPGLVPPNEQF; v_call: TRBV4-1; j_call: TRBJ2-1
cdr3_aa: ASSGGPNTEAF; v_call: TRBV5-1; j_call: TRBJ1-1
cdr3_aa: ASSGSVGRASYEQY; v_call: TRBV2; j_call: TRBJ2-7
cdr3_aa: ASSGLRDRVGGYT; v_call: TRBV2; j_call: TRBJ1-2
cdr3_aa: SAEGRSYWVEQF; v_call: TRBV29-1; j_call: TRBJ2-1
cdr3_aa: ASSFNPDTLNTEAF; v_call: TRBV7-6; j_call: TRBJ1-1
cdr3_aa: ASSVKSVPGELF; v_call: TRBV19; j_call: TRBJ2-2
cdr3_aa: AIKTDRSHANTEAF; v_call: TRBV10-3; j_call: TRBJ1-1
cdr3_aa: ASSGGRMNTEAF; v_call: TRBV5-1; j_call: TRBJ1-1
cdr3_aa: ASSYAQGEGAF; v_call: TRBV6-5; j_call: TRBJ1-1
cdr3_aa: ASSSSTSGRADTQY; v_call: TRBV19; j_call: TRBJ2-3
cdr3_aa: ASSSTPPGASDNEQF; v_call: TRBV7-6; j_call: TRBJ2-1
cdr3_aa: ASSSGTSSTDTQY; v_call: TRBV5-6; j_call: TRBJ2-3
cdr3_aa: ASSLYSSGRAAGELF; v_call: TRBV13; j_call: TRBJ2-2
cdr3_aa: ASSVDLKGLAVYNEQF; v_call: TRBV9; j_call: TRBJ2-1
cdr3_aa: ASSYREFMNTEAF; v_call: TRBV19; j_call: TRBJ1-1
cdr3_aa: SAIISGSHEQY; v_call: TRBV29-1; j_call: TRBJ2-7
cdr3_aa: ASSLGFSKQETQY; v_call: TRBV7-9; j_call: TRBJ2-5
cdr3_aa: SVRTGHGYT; v_call: TRBV29-1; j_call: TRBJ1-2
cdr3_aa: ASSLNGNTEAF; v_call: TRBV27; j_call: TRBJ1-1
cdr3_aa: ASSLRRDGLDTQY; v_call: TRBV27; j_call: TRBJ2-3
cdr3_aa: ASSLIPKNEQF; v_call: TRBV7-8; j_call: TRBJ2-1
cdr3_aa: ASTSGGELF; v_call: TRBV2; j_call: TRBJ2-2
cdr3_aa: ASTTTGSSGNTIY; v_call: TRBV19; j_call: TRBJ1-3
cdr3_aa: ASSQDAAIAKNIQY; v_call: TRBV4-3; j_call: TRBJ2-4
cdr3_aa: ASSQETRGNEQY; v_call: TRBV6-5; j_call: TRBJ2-7
cdr3_aa: ASSLGMVANYGYT; v_call: TRBV5-1; j_call: TRBJ1-2
cdr3_aa: SVEGGTSGDYEQY; v_call: TRBV29-1; j_call: TRBJ2-7